This T cell receptor (beta chain) was recovered during a study of cytomegalovirus exposure and HLA in healthy donors. Study background: There were fewer than 500 genotyped donors. Of these, about 81% fell in the genetic ancestry cluster associated with self-reported Caucasian donors. Findings and limits, study-wide: According to reports, the classifier identified cytomegalovirus status with high specificity and sensitivity. Across donors, most TCRs were seen rarely, yet some public ones were widespread.

This clone was counted once. Its antigen is currently unknown. Germline V gene sequence: CDR1 MGHRA, CDR2 YSYEKL. This CDR3 spans 17 amino acids. With V trimmed by 4 bases and J by 3 bases, 9 bases remained unmatched. PCR amplification relied on 60 Vbeta primers (plus 13 Jbeta primers). Sequencing was performed with immunoSEQ multiplex PCR; in TCRdb, only in-frame clones are kept and a portion is missing. The data contain 160,000 or so clones, 65% to 90% of them seen just once; the ten biggest clones take up about 6.8%. The gene calls are TRBV4-1 and TRBJ1-5; the match to TRBD1 covers 10 bases. This receptor was taken from a man in his fifties or sixties in good health and CMV-seropositive. The sample consisted of PBMCs. CDR3 loop: CASSPLDRGSPNQPQHF. As DNA, the CDR3 is TGCGCCAGCAGCCCCTTGGACAGGGGGTCACCCAATCAGCCCCAGCATTTT.